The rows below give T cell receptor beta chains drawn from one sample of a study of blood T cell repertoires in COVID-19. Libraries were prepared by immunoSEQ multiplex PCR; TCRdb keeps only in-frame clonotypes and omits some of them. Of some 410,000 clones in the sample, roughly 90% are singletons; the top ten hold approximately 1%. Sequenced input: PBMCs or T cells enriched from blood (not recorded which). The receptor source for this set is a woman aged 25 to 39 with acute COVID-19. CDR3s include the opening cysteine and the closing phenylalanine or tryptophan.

CDR3aa: CASKERPQGPGGYTF; v_gene: TRBV7-3; j_gene: TRBJ1-2; len: 15
CDR3aa: CASSLAGTSGAEQFF; v_gene: TRBV7-3; j_gene: TRBJ2-1; len: 15
CDR3aa: CVRSCDSGGLNEQFF; v_gene: TRBV7-5; j_gene: TRBJ2-1; len: 15
CDR3aa: CASSSMGKDINYGYTF; v_gene: TRBV21-1; j_gene: TRBJ1-2; len: 16
CDR3aa: CASSPVGGTNTIYF; v_gene: TRBV28; j_gene: TRBJ1-3; len: 14
CDR3aa: CASSIPHSYEQYF; v_gene: TRBV19; j_gene: TRBJ2-7; len: 13
CDR3aa: CASSRQGSDAGNTIYF; v_gene: TRBV2; j_gene: TRBJ1-3; len: 16
CDR3aa: CASSSGQGQETQYF; v_gene: TRBV5-4; j_gene: TRBJ2-5; len: 14
CDR3aa: CASNPGQGLSEKLFF; v_gene: TRBV7-9; j_gene: TRBJ1-4; len: 15
CDR3aa: CASSLLGQITDTQYF; v_gene: TRBV7-2; j_gene: TRBJ2-3; len: 15
CDR3aa: CSASTRHNQPQHF; v_gene: TRBV20-1; j_gene: TRBJ1-5; len: 13